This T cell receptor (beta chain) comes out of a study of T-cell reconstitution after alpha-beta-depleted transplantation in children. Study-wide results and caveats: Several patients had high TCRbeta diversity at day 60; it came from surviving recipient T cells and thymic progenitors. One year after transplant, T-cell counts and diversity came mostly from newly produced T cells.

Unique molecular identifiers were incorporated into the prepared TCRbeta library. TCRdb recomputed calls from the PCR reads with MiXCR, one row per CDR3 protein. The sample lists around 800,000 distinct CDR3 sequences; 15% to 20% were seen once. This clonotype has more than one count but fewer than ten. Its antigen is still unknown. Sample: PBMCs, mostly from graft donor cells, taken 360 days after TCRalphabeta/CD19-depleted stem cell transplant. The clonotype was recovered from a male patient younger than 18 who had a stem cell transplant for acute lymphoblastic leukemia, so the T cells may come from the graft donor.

CDR3 sequence (DNA): TGTGCCAGCGCTACTCAGGACGGGGAGAACACTGAAGCTTTCTTT. Protein: CASATQDGENTEAFF. V is TRBV18 and J is TRBJ1-1; D is ambiguous. This CDR3 region has 15 residues. Trimming shortened V by 8 bases and J by 1 base, and 17 bases separated the two germline ends. Germline V gene sequence: CDR1 KGHSH, CDR2 LQKENI.